This TCR beta chain was identified in a study of T cell changes during pregnancy in multiple sclerosis. The repertoire was sequenced with immunoSEQ multiplex PCR; TCRdb's copy has only in-frame clones and lacks some. The sample yields over 45,000 clones, roughly 90% seen once. V lost 5 bases and J lost 6, with 14 bases in between. This CDR3 comprises 14 residues. CDR1 is MDHEN and CDR2 is SYDVKM in the germline V gene. This TCR came from a female donor in good health, enrolled as a control in a pregnancy study. Sequenced material: peripheral blood, taken in the first trimester of pregnancy. V is TRBV28 and J is TRBJ2-1, with D possibly TRBD2 on 6 matching bases. In nucleotides, the CDR3 is TGTGCCAGCAGTACCGTTGGTAGCGGCAATGAGCAGTTCTTC. Residues: CASSTVGSGNEQFF.